This is a list of T cell receptor beta chains from one sample in a study of blood T cell repertoires in COVID-19. Sequenced by immunoSEQ multiplex PCR; TCRdb stores in-frame clones only, minus some. The data show 450,000 or so clones, 70% to 90% seen once. The sample was peripheral blood. Receptors originate from a man younger than 35 with COVID-19, enrolled during active disease. Both conserved end residues are part of each CDR3. A D gene is named only where the DNA matches it firmly. Clone size is not always given. Where it is, it says once, few, many or a class for expanded clones.

v_call	clone_size	d_call	j_call	cdr3_length	cdr3_nt	cdr3_aa
TRBV10-3	-	-	TRBJ2-7	12	TGTGCCATCAACGGCCAGGGCTACGAGCAGTACTTC	CAINGQGYEQYF
TRBV18	-	TRBD2	TRBJ2-3	16	TGTGCCAGCTCACCGGCCGGGACTAGCGGCACAGATACGCAGTATTTT	CASSPAGTSGTDTQYF
TRBV19	-	TRBD2	TRBJ2-7	16	TGTGCCAGTTCCCCTTATCTAGCGGGAGGGCGAGACGAGCAGTACTTC	CASSPYLAGGRDEQYF
TRBV5-4	few	TRBD2	TRBJ2-7	15	TGTGCCAGCAGCTCAGAGCGGGAGGGTCGGGACGAGCAGTACTTC	CASSSEREGRDEQYF
TRBV2	once	-	TRBJ1-6	12	TGTGCCAGCAGCGTCGGTATTTCACCCCTCCACTTT	CASSVGISPLHF
TRBV25-1	-	-	TRBJ1-5	17	TGTGCCAGCAGTGAATATATGGGAGGGTGGATGCAGCAGCCCCAGCATTTT	CASSEYMGGWMQQPQHF
TRBV2	-	TRBD1	TRBJ2-5	15	TGTGCCAGCAGTAGGACAGGGCCCTGGGGGGAGACCCAGTACTTC	CASSRTGPWGETQYF
TRBV19	once	TRBD1	TRBJ2-1	16	TGTGCCAGTAGTAGACGACAGGGGGCTCAATACAATGAGCAGTTCTTC	CASSRRQGAQYNEQFF
TRBV29-1	once	-	TRBJ1-2	12	TGCAGCGTTGAAGATCCGACACGCGGCTACACCTTC	CSVEDPTRGYTF
TRBV11-2	-	TRBD2	TRBJ2-3	17	TGTGCCAGCAGCAGCGGGACTAGCGGGATAAGCACAGATACGCAGTATTTT	CASSSGTSGISTDTQYF
TRBV19	-	TRBD1	TRBJ2-2	15	TGTGCCAGTAGTGGCCGGGACAGGGGACCCGGGGAGCTGTTTTTT	CASSGRDRGPGELFF
TRBV19	-	-	TRBJ1-5	15	TGTGCCAGTAGTACGGGTCAGGGCCCCCATCAGCCCCAGCATTTT	CASSTGQGPHQPQHF
TRBV5-1	-	-	TRBJ1-1	12	TGCGCCAGCAGCTGGGGAGGGGAAGGAGCTTTCTTT	CASSWGGEGAFF
TRBV7-6	-	-	TRBJ2-3	17	TGTGCCAGCAGCTTCTCCCCCGGCAGGGGCGACACAGATACGCAGTATTTT	CASSFSPGRGDTDTQYF
TRBV6-6	-	-	TRBJ1-3	15	TGTGCCAGCACCTTTACACTAAACTCTGGAAACACCATATATTTT	CASTFTLNSGNTIYF
TRBV5-5	-	TRBD1	TRBJ2-1	15	TGTGCCAGCAGCCTGTCCCGGGACAGGGGTATTGAGCAGTTCTTC	CASSLSRDRGIEQFF
TRBV18	-	-	TRBJ1-3	15	TGTGCCAGCTCACCACCCACAGACTCTGGAAACACCATATATTTT	CASSPPTDSGNTIYF
TRBV27	once	TRBD2	TRBJ2-7	15	TGTGCCAGCAGAGCCTCGGCGGGAGGCACCTACGAGCAGTACTTC	CASRASAGGTYEQYF
TRBV12-2	-	-	TRBJ2-3	15	TGTGCAAGTCGGACCCCCGAGCGGGGAACAGATACGCAGTATTTT	CASRTPERGTDTQYF
TRBV6-6	-	TRBD1	TRBJ1-5	13	TGTGCCAGCAGGACAGGGATGGACCAGCCCCAGCATTTT	CASRTGMDQPQHF
TRBV5-5	-	TRBD1	TRBJ1-2	12	TGTGCCAGCAGTGCGACAGGGAGTGGCTACACCTTC	CASSATGSGYTF
TRBV28	-	-	TRBJ1-5	15	TGTGCCAGCAGTTTATTGCAGTATAGCAATCAGCCCCAGCATTTT	CASSLLQYSNQPQHF
TRBV12-3/TRBV12-4	-	-	TRBJ1-6	13	TGTGCCAGCAGTCAGGGGAGGGCCTCACCCCTCCACTTT	CASSQGRASPLHF
TRBV27	-	-	TRBJ2-3	15	TGTGCCAGCAGGTTACTAGCTGCTAGCACAGATACGCAGTATTTT	CASRLLAASTDTQYF
TRBV10-3	once	-	TRBJ1-1	16	TGTGCCATCAGTGACCCGAGGGAGGGGAAGAACACTGAAGCTTTCTTT	CAISDPREGKNTEAFF
TRBV5-4	once	-	TRBJ1-1	13	TGTGCCAGCAGCTTCAGGGAGGGCACTGAAGCTTTCTTT	CASSFREGTEAFF
TRBV7-9	-	-	TRBJ2-7	18	TGTGCCAGCAGCTTAGGCCTTGGAGGCGGGATGAGCTCCTACGAGCAGTACTTC	CASSLGLGGGMSSYEQYF
TRBV7-9	-	-	TRBJ2-1	12	TGTGCCAGCAGCTTAGTGTCCAGGGAGCAGTTCTTC	CASSLVSREQFF
TRBV5-6	-	TRBD2	TRBJ2-7	19	TGTGCCAGCAGCTTGGGGCTAGCGGGAGATCAATGGAGCTCCTACGAGCAGTACTTC	CASSLGLAGDQWSSYEQYF
TRBV6-2/TRBV6-3	-	TRBD2	TRBJ2-7	16	TGTGCCAGCAGTCCGTGGACTAGCGGGGGATCCTACGAGCAGTACTTC	CASSPWTSGGSYEQYF
TRBV27	-	TRBD2	TRBJ2-3	15	TGTGCCAGCAGTTTAAACGGGGGGGCCGGAGATACGCAGTATTTT	CASSLNGGAGDTQYF
TRBV9	few	-	TRBJ2-1	15	TGTGCCAGCAGCGTTGAGAGGCCGTCCTACAATGAGCAGTTCTTC	CASSVERPSYNEQFF
TRBV5-1	-	-	TRBJ1-2	15	TGCGCCAGCAGCTTGGCTGGGCCTCGGACTAATGGCTACACCTTC	CASSLAGPRTNGYTF
TRBV9	-	-	TRBJ2-3	14	TGTGCCAGCAGCGTAGCCGGGGTTCCAGATACGCAGTATTTT	CASSVAGVPDTQYF
TRBV29-1	-	-	TRBJ2-3	12	TGCAGCGTTGAGGCTGGCCCAGATACGCAGTATTTT	CSVEAGPDTQYF
TRBV28	-	-	TRBJ1-2	13	TGTGCCAGCAGTTTAGGGGGGAGGGGTCGCTACACCTTC	CASSLGGRGRYTF
TRBV6-5	-	-	TRBJ2-3	15	TGTGCCAGCAGAGACGCGGGTGGCAACACAGATACGCAGTATTTT	CASRDAGGNTDTQYF
TRBV7-8	-	TRBD2	TRBJ2-7	14	TGTGCCAGCAGCTCAGAGCGGGGGGCCTACGAGCAGTACTTC	CASSSERGAYEQYF
TRBV4-1	once	-	TRBJ2-7	15	TGCGCCAGCAGCCAAGAATGGGGCACGAACTACGAGCAGTACTTC	CASSQEWGTNYEQYF
TRBV20-1	-	-	TRBJ2-7	10	TGCAGTGCTAGACGCGAGGAGCAGTACTTC	CSARREEQYF
TRBV2	-	TRBD2	TRBJ2-1	17	TGTGCCAGCAGTGAATTTTTACCATCTCGGGAGGACAATGAGCAGTTCTTC	CASSEFLPSREDNEQFF
TRBV16	once	-	TRBJ2-1	13	TGTGCCAGCAGCCCAAGACACGTCAATGAGCAGTTCTTC	CASSPRHVNEQFF
TRBV14	-	TRBD2	TRBJ2-5	14	TGTGCCAGCAGCCAACTAGCGGGCCAAGAGACCCAGTACTTC	CASSQLAGQETQYF
TRBV20-1	-	TRBD1	TRBJ2-1	14	TGCAGTGCTAGTTCCGGACAGGGGTACAATGAGCAGTTCTTC	CSASSGQGYNEQFF
TRBV10-3	-	TRBD2	TRBJ2-2	14	TGTGCCATCAGCGGTGCTAGCGGCACCGGGGAGCTGTTTTTT	CAISGASGTGELFF
TRBV9	-	-	TRBJ1-4	15	TGTGCCAGCAGCGAGGGGACTTTCGAAAATGAAAAACTGTTTTTT	CASSEGTFENEKLFF
TRBV6-4	-	-	TRBJ1-6	15	TGTGCCAGCAGTGAGGAGGGACCCTATAATTCACCCCTCCACTTT	CASSEEGPYNSPLHF
TRBV4-1	-	TRBD2	TRBJ2-7	17	TGCGCCAGCAGTCCAAGATTGGTCTCGAGCGGGGGGTACGAGCAGTACTTC	CASSPRLVSSGGYEQYF
TRBV7-9	once	TRBD1	TRBJ1-1	14	TGTGCCAGCAGCTCCTGGACAGGCGACCTTGAAGCTTTCTTT	CASSSWTGDLEAFF
TRBV18	once	TRBD1	TRBJ2-1	14	TGTGCCAGCTCACCGGGACAGTTACAATCTGAGCAGTTCTTC	CASSPGQLQSEQFF
TRBV6-6	-	TRBD1	TRBJ1-1	13	TGTGCCAGCAGTTCGGACAGGGCCACTGAAGCTTTCTTT	CASSSDRATEAFF